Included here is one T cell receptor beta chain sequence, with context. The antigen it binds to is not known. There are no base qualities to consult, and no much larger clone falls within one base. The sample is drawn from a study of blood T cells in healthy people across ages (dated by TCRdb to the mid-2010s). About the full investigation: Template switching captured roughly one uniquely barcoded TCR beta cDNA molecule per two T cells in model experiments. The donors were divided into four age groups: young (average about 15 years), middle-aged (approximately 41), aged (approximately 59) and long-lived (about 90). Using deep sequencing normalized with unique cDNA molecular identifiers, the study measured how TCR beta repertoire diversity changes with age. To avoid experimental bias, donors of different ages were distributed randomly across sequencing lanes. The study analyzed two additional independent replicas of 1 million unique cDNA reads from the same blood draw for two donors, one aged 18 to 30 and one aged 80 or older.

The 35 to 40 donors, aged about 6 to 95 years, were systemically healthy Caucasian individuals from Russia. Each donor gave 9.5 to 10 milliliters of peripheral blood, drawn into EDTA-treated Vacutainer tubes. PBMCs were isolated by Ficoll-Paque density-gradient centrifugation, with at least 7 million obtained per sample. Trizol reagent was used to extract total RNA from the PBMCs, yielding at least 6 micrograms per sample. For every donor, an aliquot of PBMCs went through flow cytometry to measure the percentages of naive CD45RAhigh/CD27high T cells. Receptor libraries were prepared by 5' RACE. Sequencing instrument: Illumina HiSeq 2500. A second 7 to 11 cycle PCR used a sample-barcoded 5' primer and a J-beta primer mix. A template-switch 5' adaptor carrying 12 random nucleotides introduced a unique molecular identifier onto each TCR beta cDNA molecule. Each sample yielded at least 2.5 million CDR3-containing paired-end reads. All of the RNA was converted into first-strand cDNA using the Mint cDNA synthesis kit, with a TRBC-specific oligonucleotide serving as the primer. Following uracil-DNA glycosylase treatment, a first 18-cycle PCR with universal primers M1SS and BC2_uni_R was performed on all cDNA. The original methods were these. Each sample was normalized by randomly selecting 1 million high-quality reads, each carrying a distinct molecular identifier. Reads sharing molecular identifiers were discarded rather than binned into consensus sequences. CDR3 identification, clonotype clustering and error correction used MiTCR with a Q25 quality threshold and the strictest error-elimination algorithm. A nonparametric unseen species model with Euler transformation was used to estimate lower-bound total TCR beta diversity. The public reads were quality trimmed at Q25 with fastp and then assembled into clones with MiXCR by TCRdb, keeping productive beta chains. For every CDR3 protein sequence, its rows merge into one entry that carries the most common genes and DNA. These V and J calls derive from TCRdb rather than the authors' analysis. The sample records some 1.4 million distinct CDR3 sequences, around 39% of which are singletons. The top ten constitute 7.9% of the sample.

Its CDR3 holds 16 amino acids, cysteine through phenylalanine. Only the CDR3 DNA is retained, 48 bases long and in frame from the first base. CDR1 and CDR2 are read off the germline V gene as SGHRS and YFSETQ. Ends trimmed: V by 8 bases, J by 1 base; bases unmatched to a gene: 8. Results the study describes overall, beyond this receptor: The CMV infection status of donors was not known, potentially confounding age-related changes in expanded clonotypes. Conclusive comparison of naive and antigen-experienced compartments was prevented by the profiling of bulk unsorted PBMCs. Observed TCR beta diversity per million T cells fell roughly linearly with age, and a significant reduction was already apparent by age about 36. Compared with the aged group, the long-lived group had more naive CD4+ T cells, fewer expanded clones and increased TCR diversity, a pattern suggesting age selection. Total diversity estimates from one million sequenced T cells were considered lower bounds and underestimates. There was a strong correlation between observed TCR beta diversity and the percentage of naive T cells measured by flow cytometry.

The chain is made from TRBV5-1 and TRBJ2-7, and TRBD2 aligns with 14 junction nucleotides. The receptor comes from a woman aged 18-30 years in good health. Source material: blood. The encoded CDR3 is CARGTSGGICSYEQYF. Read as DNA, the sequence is TGCGCCAGAGGGACTAGCGGGGGCATTTGTTCCTACGAGCAGTACTTC. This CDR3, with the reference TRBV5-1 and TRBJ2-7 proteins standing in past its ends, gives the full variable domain KAGVTQTPRYLIKTRGQQVTLSCSPISGHRSVSWYQQTPGQGLQFLFEYFSETQRNKGNFPGRFSGRQFSNSRSEMNVSTLELGDSALYLCARGTSGGICSYEQYFGPGTRLTVT.